These T cell receptor beta chains were read from a single sample in a study of CD8 T cells in Susac syndrome. TCRdb passed the immunoSEQ multiplex PCR reads through MiXCR, listing each CDR3 protein once. The top ten clones hold around 0.12% of a sample with a few hundred thousand distinct CDR3 sequences, 70% to 90% of them seen once. Sequencing was carried out using CD8+ T cells from PBMCs. The source of these receptors is a human donor with multiple sclerosis. CDR3s include the opening cysteine and the closing phenylalanine or tryptophan. Each record gives: V gene, J gene, D gene, clone size, CDR3 protein, CDR3 DNA. D genes are given only for firm matches. Expanded clones are given a class, and other clones once, few, many or no size at all.

TRBV4-1,TRBJ1-2,NA,once,CASSQVQWTVSGYTF,TGCGCCAGCAGCCAAGTTCAGTGGACCGTTAGTGGCTACACCTTC
TRBV27,TRBJ1-5,NA,NA,CASSYSGLSNQPQHF,TGTGCCAGCAGTTACTCCGGGCTGAGCAATCAGCCCCAGCATTTT
TRBV7-6,TRBJ2-6,NA,NA,CASLTGANVLTF,TGTGCCAGCCTAACCGGGGCCAACGTCCTGACTTTC
TRBV27,TRBJ2-1,NA,NA,CASSLFPGATYNEQFF,TGTGCCAGCAGTTTATTCCCGGGAGCCACCTACAATGAGCAGTTCTTC
TRBV21-1,TRBJ2-3,NA,NA,CASSGSGARGDTQYF,TGTGCCAGCAGCGGGTCCGGAGCCCGGGGGGATACGCAGTATTTT
TRBV5-6,TRBJ2-7,TRBD1,NA,CASSGRQGLYEQYF,TGTGCCAGCAGCGGGCGACAGGGCCTCTACGAGCAGTACTTC
TRBV6-5,TRBJ1-1,TRBD1,NA,CASSTGTGITEAFF,TGTGCCAGTTCAACCGGGACAGGGATCACTGAAGCTTTCTTT
TRBV7-3,TRBJ2-1,NA,NA,CASSADVDNEQFF,TGTGCCAGCAGCGCGGACGTAGACAATGAGCAGTTCTTC
TRBV28,TRBJ1-2,NA,NA,CASSLGGVGYTF,TGTGCCAGCAGCTTAGGGGGGGTTGGCTACACCTTC
TRBV7-9,TRBJ2-2,NA,NA,CASSLDRRDTGELFF,TGTGCCAGCAGCTTAGACAGGCGGGACACCGGGGAGCTGTTTTTT
TRBV11-1,TRBJ2-7,TRBD2,NA,CASSSYITVPNTSGRLGQYF,TGTGCCAGCAGCTCCTATATTACAGTACCCAATACTAGCGGGAGACTCGGGCAGTACTTC
TRBV27,TRBJ2-7,TRBD1,NA,CASSFEGQGYEQYF,TGTGCCAGCAGTTTTGAGGGACAGGGCTACGAGCAGTACTTC
TRBV11-2,TRBJ2-7,NA,NA,CASSFSRGSTYEQYF,TGTGCCAGCAGCTTTTCCCGAGGCAGTACCTACGAGCAGTACTTC
TRBV28,TRBJ1-1,NA,NA,CASSFSAGTEAFF,TGTGCCAGCAGTTTCTCGGCAGGCACTGAAGCTTTCTTT
TRBV6-1,TRBJ2-5,NA,NA,CATLGDPGRRETQYF,TGTGCCACCCTTGGGGACCCCGGAAGGCGAGAGACCCAGTACTTC
TRBV10-1,TRBJ2-7,NA,NA,CASSESGASSYEQYF,TGCGCCAGCAGTGAGTCTGGCGCGAGCTCCTACGAGCAGTACTTC
TRBV30,TRBJ2-3,TRBD1,NA,CACTTGGTDTQYF,TGTGCCTGTACGACAGGGGGTACAGATACGCAGTATTTT
TRBV5-1,TRBJ2-1,NA,NA,CASSTTGFHEQFF,TGCGCCAGCAGCACTACAGGGTTCCATGAGCAGTTCTTC
TRBV6-6,TRBJ2-7,NA,NA,CASSYSYSYEQYF,TGTGCCAGCAGTTACTCGTATTCCTACGAGCAGTACTTC
TRBV4-1,TRBJ2-5,TRBD2,once,CASSQDRAGGLGETQYF,TGCGCCAGCAGCCAAGATCGGGCGGGAGGGCTCGGAGAGACCCAGTACTTC
TRBV5-1,TRBJ1-1,TRBD1,once,CASGGTGADEAFF,TGCGCCAGCGGCGGGACAGGGGCGGATGAAGCTTTCTTT
TRBV29-1,TRBJ1-2,TRBD1,once,CSVDGDREGFGYTF,TGCAGCGTTGACGGTGACAGGGAGGGGTTCGGCTACACCTTC
TRBV7-2,TRBJ2-6,TRBD2,few,CASSLRLAGVAGANVLTF,TGTGCCAGCAGCTTACGACTAGCGGGAGTGGCTGGGGCCAACGTCCTGACTTTC
TRBV2,TRBJ1-2,NA,NA,CASPRQLGYIYGYTF,TGTGCCAGCCCCCGACAACTAGGGTACATCTATGGCTACACCTTC
TRBV18,TRBJ2-5,TRBD2,NA,CASSPTRPAGGFETQYF,TGTGCCAGCTCACCAACTCGGCCAGCGGGAGGGTTCGAGACCCAGTACTTC
TRBV10-3,TRBJ1-5,NA,once,CATHDKGNQPQHF,TGTGCCACCCATGATAAGGGCAATCAGCCCCAGCATTTT
TRBV9,TRBJ2-7,NA,NA,CASSVGGPSSYEQYF,TGTGCCAGCAGCGTCGGGGGCCCGAGCTCCTACGAGCAGTACTTC